This T cell receptor (beta chain) appears in the sequencing data of a study of blood T cell repertoires in COVID-19. The V and J ends lost 5 bases and 1 base, in that order; junction bases with no gene match: 6. Per the germline V gene, CDR1 is SGHTA and CDR2 is FQGTGA. The CDR3 sequence is 15 residues long. Assay used: immunoSEQ multiplex PCR; TCRdb lists only in-frame clones, some missing. The sample consists of 200,000 to 300,000 clones, about 89% of them appearing once. This TCR came from a woman aged 45 to 65 with acute or convalescent COVID-19. The V gene is TRBV7-3, the J gene TRBJ2-7, with TRBD2 matching 9 bases. What was sequenced was peripheral blood. The CDR3 DNA reads TGTGCCAGCAGCAGGTCTAGCGGGGAATCCTACGAGCAGTACTTC. Protein: CASSRSSGESYEQYF.